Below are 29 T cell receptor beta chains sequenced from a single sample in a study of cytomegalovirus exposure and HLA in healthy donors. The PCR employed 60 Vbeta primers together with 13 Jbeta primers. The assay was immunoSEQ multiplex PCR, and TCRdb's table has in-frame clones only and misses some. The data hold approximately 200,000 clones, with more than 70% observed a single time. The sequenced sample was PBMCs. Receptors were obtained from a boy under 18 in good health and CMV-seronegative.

The CDR3 sequence: CASSEQGEVAYNEQFF. DNA for the CDR3: TGTGCCAGCAGTGAACAGGGGGAGGTCGCCTACAATGAGCAGTTCTTC. V gene TRBV2 combines with J gene TRBJ2-1; possible D gene TRBD1, 7 bases. The germline CDR1 and CDR2 sequences are SNHLY and FYNNEI. Trimming pared 2 bases from V and 2 bases from J, leaving 13 bases between. CDR3 length: 16 amino acids.

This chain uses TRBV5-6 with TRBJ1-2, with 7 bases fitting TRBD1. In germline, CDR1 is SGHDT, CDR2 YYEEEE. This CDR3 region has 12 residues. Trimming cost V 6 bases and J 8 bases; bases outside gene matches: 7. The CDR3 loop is CASIRGTVGYTF. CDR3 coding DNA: TGTGCCAGCATCAGAGGGACAGTCGGCTACACCTTC.

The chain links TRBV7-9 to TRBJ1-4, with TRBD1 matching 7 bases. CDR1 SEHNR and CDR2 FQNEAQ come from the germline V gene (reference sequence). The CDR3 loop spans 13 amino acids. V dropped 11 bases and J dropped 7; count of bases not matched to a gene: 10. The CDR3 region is CAFEGGAGEKLFF. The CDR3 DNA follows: TGTGCCTTTGAAGGGGGCGCGGGTGAAAAACTGTTTTTT.

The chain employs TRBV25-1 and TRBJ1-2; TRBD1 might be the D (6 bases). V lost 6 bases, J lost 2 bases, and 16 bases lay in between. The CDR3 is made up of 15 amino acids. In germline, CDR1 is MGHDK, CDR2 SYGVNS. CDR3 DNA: TGTGCCAGCAGGATAGAACAGGGTTTCAACTATGGCTACACCTTC. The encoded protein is CASRIEQGFNYGYTF.

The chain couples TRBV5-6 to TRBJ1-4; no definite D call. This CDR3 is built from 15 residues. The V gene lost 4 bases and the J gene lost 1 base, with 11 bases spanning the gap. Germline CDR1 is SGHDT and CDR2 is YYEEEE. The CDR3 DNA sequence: TGTGCCAGCAGCCCCCTAGGGAGAACTAATGAAAAACTGTTTTTT. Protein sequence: CASSPLGRTNEKLFF.

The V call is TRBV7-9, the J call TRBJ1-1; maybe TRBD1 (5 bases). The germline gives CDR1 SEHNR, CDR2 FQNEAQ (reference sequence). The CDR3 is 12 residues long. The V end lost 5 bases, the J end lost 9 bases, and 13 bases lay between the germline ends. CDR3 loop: CASSQTDLQAFF. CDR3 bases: TGTGCCAGCAGCCAGACAGACCTTCAAGCTTTCTTT. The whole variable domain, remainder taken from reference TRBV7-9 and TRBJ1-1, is DTGVSQNPRHKITKRGQNVTFRCDPISEHNRLYWYRQTLGQGPEFLTYFQNEAQLEKSRLLSDRFSAERPKGSFSTLEIQRTEQGDSAMYLCASSQTDLQAFFGQGTRLTVV.

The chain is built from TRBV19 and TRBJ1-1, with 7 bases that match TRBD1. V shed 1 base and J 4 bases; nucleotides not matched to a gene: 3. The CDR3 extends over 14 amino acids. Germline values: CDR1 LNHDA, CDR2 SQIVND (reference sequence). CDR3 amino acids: CASSIAGGGTEAFF. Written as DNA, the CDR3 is TGTGCCAGTAGTATAGCAGGGGGAGGCACTGAAGCTTTCTTT. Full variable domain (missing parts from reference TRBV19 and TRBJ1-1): DGGITQSPKYLFRKEGQNVTLSCEQNLNHDAMYWYRQDPGQGLRLIYYSQIVNDFQKGDIAEGYSVSREKKESFPLTVTSAQKNPTAFYLCASSIAGGGTEAFFGQGTRLTVV.

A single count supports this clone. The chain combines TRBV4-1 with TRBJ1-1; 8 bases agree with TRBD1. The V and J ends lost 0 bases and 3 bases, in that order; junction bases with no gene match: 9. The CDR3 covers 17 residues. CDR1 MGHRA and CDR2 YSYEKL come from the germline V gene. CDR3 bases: TGCGCCAGCAGCCAAGATCGAGCGACAGGGGAGGACACTGAAGCTTTCTTT. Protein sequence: CASSQDRATGEDTEAFF.

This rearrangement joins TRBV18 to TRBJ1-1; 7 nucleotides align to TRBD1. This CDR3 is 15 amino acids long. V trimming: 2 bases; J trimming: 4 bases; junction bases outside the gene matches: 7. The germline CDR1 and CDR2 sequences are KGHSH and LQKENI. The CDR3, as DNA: TGTGCCAGCTCACCAAAAACAGGGGTGGTCACTGAAGCTTTCTTT. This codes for CASSPKTGVVTEAFF.

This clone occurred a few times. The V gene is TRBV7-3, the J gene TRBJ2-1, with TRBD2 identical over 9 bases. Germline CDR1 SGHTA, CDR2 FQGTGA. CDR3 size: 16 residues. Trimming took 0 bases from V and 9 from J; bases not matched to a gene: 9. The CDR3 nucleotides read TGTGCCAGCAGCTTAACGGGCGGACTAGCGACAAGTGAGCAGTTCTTC. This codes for CASSLTGGLATSEQFF. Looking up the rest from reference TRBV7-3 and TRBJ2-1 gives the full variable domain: GAGVSQTPSNKVTEKGKYVELRCDPISGHTALYWYRQSLGQGPEFLIYFQGTGAADDSGLPNDRFFAVRPEGSVSTLKIQRTERGDSAVYLCASSLTGGLATSEQFFGPGTRLTVL.

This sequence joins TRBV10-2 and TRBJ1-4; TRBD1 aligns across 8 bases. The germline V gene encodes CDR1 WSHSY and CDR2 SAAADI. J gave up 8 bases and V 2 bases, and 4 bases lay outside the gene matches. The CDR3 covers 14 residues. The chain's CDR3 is CASSEGQGGEKLFF. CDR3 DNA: TGCGCCAGCAGTGAGGGACAGGGAGGCGAAAAACTGTTTTTT.

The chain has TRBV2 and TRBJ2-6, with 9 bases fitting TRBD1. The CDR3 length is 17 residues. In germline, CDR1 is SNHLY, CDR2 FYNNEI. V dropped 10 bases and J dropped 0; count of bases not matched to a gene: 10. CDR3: CATRDREHGSGANVLTF. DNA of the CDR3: TGTGCCACCCGGGACAGGGAGCATGGCTCTGGGGCCAACGTCCTGACTTTC.

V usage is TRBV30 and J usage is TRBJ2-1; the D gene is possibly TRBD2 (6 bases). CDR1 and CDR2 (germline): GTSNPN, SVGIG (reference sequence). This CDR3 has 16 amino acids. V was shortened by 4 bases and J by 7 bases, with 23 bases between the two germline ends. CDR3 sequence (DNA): TGTGCCTGGACTCCCCGGCCTGAACGGGAGATGAATGAGCAGTTCTTC. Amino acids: CAWTPRPEREMNEQFF.

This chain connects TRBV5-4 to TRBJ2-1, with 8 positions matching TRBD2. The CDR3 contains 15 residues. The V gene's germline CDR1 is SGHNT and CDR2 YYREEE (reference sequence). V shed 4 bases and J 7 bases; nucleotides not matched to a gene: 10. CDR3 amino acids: CASSRQSGGGNEQFF. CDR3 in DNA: TGTGCCAGCAGCAGACAGTCCGGGGGGGGTAATGAGCAGTTCTTC.

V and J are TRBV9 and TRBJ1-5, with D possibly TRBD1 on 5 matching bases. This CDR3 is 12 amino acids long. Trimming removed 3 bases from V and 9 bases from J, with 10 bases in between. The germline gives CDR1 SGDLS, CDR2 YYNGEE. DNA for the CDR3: TGTGCCAGCAGCGGCGGGGGATGGCCCCAGCATTTT. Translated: CASSGGGWPQHF.

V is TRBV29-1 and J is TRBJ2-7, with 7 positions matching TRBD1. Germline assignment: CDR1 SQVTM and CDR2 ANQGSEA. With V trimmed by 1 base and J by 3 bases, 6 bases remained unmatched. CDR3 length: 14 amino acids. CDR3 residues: CSVEAGTADYEQYF. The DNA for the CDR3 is TGCAGCGTTGAAGCCGGGACAGCAGACTACGAGCAGTACTTC.

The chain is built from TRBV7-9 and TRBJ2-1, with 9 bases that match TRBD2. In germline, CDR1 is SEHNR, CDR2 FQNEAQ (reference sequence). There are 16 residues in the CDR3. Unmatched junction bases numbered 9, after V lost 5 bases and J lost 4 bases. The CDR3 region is CASSRIAGANYNEQFF. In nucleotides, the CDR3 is TGTGCCAGCAGCCGAATAGCGGGAGCGAATTACAATGAGCAGTTCTTC.

The CDR3 loop is CASSVLRDRGSPLHF. The CDR3, as DNA: TGTGCCAGCAGCGTCCTTCGGGACAGGGGTTCACCCCTCCACTTT. V is TRBV7-2 and J is TRBJ1-6, with 10 bases identical to TRBD1. Germline V CDR1 and CDR2: SGHTA, FQGNSA. Unmatched junction bases numbered 7, after V lost 5 bases and J lost 9 bases. The CDR3 covers 15 residues.

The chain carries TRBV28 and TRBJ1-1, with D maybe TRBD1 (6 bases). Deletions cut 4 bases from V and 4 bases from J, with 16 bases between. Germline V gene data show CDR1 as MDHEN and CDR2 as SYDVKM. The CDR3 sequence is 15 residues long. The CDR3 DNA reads TGTGCCAGCAGTTCTATGCCCAGGGGTAGCACTGAAGCTTTCTTT. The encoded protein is CASSSMPRGSTEAFF.

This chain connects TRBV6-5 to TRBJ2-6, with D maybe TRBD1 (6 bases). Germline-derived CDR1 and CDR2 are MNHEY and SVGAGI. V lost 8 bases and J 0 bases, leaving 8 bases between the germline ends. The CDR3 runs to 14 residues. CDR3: CASGQSSGANVLTF. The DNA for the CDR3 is TGTGCCAGCGGACAGAGCTCTGGGGCCAACGTCCTGACTTTC.

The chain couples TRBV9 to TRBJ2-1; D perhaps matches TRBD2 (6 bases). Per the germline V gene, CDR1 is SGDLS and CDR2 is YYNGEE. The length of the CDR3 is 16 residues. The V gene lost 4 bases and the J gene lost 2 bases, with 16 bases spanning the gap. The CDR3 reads CASSRSNSGAYNEQFF. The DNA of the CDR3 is TGTGCCAGCAGCAGAAGTAATAGCGGCGCCTACAATGAGCAGTTCTTC.

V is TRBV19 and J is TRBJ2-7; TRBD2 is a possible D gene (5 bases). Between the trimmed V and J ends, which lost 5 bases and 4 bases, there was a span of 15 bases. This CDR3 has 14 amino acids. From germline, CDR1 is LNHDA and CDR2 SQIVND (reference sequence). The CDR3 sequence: CASSFSIGGYEQYF. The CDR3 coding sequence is TGTGCCAGTAGTTTCTCCATTGGAGGTTACGAGCAGTACTTC.

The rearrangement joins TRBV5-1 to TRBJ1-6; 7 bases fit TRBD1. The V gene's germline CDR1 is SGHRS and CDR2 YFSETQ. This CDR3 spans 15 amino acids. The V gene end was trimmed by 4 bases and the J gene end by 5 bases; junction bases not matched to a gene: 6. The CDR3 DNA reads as TGCGCCAGCAGCGCGCTGACAGGGAATAATTCACCCCTCCACTTT. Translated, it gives CASSALTGNNSPLHF.

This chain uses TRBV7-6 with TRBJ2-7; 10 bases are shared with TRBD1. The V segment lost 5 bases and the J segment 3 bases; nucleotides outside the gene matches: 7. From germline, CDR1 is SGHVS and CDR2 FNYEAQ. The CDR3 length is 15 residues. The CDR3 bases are TGTGCCAGCAGCCCTACCGGGACAGGGGACTACGAGCAGTACTTC. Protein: CASSPTGTGDYEQYF.

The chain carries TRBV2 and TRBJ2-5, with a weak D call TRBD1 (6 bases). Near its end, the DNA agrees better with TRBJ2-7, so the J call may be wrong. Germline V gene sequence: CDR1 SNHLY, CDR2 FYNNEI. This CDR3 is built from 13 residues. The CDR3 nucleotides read TGTGCCAGCAGTGTAAGTAGGGGGTCCGAGCAGTACTTC. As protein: CASSVSRGSEQYF.

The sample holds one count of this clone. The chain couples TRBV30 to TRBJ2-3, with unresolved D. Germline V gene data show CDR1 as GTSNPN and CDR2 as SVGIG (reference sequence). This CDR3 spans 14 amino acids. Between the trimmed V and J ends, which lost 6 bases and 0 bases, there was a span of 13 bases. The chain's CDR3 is CACPDLQSTDTQYF. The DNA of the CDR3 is TGTGCCTGCCCCGACTTGCAAAGCACAGATACGCAGTATTTT. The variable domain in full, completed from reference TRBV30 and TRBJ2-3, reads SQTIHQWPATLVQPVGSPLSLECTVEGTSNPNLYWYRQAAGRGLQLLFYSVGIGQISSEVPQNLSASRPQDRQFILSSKKLLLSDSGFYLCACPDLQSTDTQYFGPGTRLTVL.

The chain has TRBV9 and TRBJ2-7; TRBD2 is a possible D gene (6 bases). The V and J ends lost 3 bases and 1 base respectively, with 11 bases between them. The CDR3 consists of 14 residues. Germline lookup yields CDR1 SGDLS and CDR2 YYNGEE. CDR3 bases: TGTGCCAGCAGCGGTAGCGGTGCTTCCTACGAGCAGTACTTC. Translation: CASSGSGASYEQYF.

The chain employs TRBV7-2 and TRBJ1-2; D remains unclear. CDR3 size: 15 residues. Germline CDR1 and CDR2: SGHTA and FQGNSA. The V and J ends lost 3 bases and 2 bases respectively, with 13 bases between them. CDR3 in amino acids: CASSFSRRGNYGYTF. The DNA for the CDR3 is TGTGCCAGCAGCTTCTCGAGACGGGGAAACTATGGCTACACCTTC.

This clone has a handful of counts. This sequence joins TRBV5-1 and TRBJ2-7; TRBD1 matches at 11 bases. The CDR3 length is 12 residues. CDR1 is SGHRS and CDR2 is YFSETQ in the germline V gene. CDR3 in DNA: TGCGCACGGACAGGGGGCACCTACGAGCAGTACTTC. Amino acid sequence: CARTGGTYEQYF.